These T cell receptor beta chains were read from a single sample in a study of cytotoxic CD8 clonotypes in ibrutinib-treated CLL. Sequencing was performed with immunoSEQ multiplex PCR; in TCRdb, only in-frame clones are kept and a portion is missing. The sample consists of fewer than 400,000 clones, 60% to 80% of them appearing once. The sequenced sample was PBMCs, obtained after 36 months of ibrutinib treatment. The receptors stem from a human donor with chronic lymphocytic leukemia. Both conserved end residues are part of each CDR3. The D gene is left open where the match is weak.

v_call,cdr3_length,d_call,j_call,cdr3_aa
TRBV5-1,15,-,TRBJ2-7,CASSLDARTTYEQYF
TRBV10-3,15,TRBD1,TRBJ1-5,CAISRDRGRNQPQHF
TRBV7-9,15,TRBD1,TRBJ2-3,CASSLGDRPTDTQYF
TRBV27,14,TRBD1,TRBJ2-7,CASSLRDRLYEQYF
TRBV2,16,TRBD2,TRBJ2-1,CASSELAGAFYNEQFF
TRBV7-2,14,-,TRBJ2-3,CASRPTLLGDTQYF
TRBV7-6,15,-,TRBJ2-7,CASSPRTGTSYEQYF
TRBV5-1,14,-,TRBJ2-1,CASSLDASWGEQFF
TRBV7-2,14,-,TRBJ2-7,CASSLNRVANEQYF
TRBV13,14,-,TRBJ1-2,CASRPRGLSYGYTF
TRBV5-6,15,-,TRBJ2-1,CASTRSFPSYNEQFF
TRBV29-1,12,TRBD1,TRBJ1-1,CSVEGRGLEAFF
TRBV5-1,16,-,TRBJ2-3,CASSLLRLGWTDTQYF
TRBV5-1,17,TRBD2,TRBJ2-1,CASSTPLLAGGNNEQFF
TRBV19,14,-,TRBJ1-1,CASSLPGFPTEAFF
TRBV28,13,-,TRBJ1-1,CASSLAPGAEAFF
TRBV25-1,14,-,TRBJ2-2,CASSELGGPGELFF
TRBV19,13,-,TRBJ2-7,CASSISMLHEQYF
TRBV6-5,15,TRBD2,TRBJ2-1,CASRPTSGRAWKQFF
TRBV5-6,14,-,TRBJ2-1,CASSLGLPGVEQFF
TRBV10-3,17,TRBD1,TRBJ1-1,CAATKQGELNMNTEAFF
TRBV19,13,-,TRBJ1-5,CASSIEGPQPQHF
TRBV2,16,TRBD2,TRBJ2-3,CASRLRTSGGLDTQYF
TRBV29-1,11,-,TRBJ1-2,CSVLRDTGYTF
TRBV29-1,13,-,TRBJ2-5,CSVGTGIQETQYF
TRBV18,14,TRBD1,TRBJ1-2,CASSLGQGSLGYTF
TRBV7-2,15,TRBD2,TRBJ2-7,CASSSTSGMVYEQYF
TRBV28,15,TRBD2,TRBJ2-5,CASSLLGSGRQTQYF
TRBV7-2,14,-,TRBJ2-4,CASSLSSTVNIQYF
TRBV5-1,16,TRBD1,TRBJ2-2,CASSFLTGVNTGELFF
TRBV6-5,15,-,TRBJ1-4,CASSYDVATNEKLFF
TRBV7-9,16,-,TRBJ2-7,CASSSSATDRSYEQYF
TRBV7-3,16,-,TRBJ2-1,CASSPTVGVPYNEQFF
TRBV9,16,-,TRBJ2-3,CASSVMSAGSTDTQYF
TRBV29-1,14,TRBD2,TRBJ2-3,CSVMRTSASDTQYF
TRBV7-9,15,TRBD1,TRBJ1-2,CASSFSGQLTYGYTF
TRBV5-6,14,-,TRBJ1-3,CASSKQLRENTIYF
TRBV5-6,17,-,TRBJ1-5,CASSLWLWRNSNQPQHF
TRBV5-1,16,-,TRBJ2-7,CASSSRDTHWIYPQYF
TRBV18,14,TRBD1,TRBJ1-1,CASSPGQGNTEAFF
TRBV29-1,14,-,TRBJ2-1,CSVEDTVPYNEQFF
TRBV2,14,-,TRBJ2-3,CASSLGWGTDTQYF
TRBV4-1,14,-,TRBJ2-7,CASSQDNRLYEQYF
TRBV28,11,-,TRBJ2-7,CASSYSDEQYF
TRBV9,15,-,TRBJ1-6,CASSVYGSYNSPLHF
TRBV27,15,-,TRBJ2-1,CASSWGGLAYNEQFF
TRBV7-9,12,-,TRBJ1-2,CASSFPIYGYTF
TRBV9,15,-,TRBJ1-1,CASSIGTSANTEAFF
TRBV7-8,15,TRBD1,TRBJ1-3,CASSPDRATGNTIYF
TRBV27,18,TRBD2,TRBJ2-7,CASSGTGTSGRAGYEQYF
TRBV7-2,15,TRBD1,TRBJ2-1,CASSTRQGARNEQFF
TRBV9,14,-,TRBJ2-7,CASSEGVAGYEQYF
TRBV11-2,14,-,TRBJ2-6,CASSLDPGANVLTF
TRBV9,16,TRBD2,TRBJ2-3,CASSVGGTRGADTQYF
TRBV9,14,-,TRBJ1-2,CASSVAVPSYGYTF
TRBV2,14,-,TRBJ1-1,CASNSGERGGEAFF
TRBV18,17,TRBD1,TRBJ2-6,CASSQTGGLSGANVLTF
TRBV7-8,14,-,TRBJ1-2,CASSLGVGHYGYTF
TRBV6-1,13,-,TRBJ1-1,CASQQGLLPEAFF